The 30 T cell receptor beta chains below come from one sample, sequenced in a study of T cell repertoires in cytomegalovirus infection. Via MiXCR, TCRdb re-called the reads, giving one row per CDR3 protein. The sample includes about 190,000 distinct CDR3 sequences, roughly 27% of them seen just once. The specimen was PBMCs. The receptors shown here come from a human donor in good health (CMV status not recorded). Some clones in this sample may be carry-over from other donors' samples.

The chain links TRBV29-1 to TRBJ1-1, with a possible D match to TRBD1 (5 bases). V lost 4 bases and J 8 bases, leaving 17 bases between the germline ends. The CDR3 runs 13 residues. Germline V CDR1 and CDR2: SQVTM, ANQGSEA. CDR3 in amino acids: CSVGNVVGAEAFF. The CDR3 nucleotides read TGCAGCGTTGGAAATGTCGTAGGGGCGGAAGCTTTCTTT.

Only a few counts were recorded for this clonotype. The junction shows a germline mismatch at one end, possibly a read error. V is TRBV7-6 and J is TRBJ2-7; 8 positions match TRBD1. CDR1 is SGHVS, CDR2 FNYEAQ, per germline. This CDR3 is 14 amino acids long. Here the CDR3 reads CASSLRTGSTEQYF. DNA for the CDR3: TGTGCTAGCAGCCTGCGGACAGGGTCAACGGAGCAGTACTTC.

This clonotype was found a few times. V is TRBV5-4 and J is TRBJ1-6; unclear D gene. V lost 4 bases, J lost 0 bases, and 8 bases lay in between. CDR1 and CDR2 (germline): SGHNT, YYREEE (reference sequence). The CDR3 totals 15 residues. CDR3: CASSRGGSYNSPLHF. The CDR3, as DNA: TGTGCCAGCAGCCGGGGAGGCTCCTATAATTCACCCCTCCACTTT.

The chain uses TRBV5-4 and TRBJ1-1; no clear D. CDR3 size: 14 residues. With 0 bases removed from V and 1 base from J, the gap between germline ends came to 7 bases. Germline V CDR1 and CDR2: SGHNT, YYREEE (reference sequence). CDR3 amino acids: CASSLDTPNTEAFF. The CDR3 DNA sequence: TGTGCCAGCAGCTTGGACACCCCGAACACTGAAGCTTTCTTT.

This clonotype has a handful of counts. The CDR3 reads CASSSNRGPDGYTF. DNA for the CDR3: TGTGCCAGCAGCTCAAACAGGGGGCCGGATGGCTACACCTTC. V gene TRBV7-9 combines with J gene TRBJ1-2, with 9 bases fitting TRBD1. This CDR3 region has 14 residues. With V trimmed by 4 bases and J by 6 bases, 6 bases remained unmatched. Germline values: CDR1 SEHNR, CDR2 FQNEAQ (reference sequence).

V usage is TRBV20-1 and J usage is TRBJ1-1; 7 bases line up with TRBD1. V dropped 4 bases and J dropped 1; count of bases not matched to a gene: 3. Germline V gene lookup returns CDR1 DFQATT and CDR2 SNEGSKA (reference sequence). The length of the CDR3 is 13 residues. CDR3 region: CSAKYRGNTEAFF. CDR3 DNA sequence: TGCAGTGCTAAATACAGGGGGAACACTGAAGCTTTCTTT.

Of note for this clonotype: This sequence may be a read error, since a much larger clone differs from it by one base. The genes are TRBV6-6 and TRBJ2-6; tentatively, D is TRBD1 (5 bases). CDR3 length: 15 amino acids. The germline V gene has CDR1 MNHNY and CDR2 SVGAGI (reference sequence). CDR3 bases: TGTGCCAGCAGTTACGTAGGGTCTGGGGCCACCGTCCTGACTTTC. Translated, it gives CASSYVGSGATVLTF.

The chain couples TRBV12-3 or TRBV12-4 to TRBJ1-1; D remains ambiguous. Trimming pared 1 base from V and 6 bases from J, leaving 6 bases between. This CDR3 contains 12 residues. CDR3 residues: CASSLGRSEAFF. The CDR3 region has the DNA TGTGCCAGCAGTTTAGGACGGTCTGAAGCTTTCTTT.

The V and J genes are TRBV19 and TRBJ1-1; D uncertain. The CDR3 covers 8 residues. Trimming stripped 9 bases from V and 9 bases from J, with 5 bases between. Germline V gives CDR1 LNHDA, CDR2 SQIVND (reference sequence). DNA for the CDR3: TGTGCCAGCCGTAAAGCTTTCTTT. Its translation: CASRKAFF.

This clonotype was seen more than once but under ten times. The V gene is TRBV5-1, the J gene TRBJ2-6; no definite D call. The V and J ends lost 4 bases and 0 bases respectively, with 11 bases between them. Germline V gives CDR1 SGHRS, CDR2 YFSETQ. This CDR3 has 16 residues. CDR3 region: CASSSLEASGANVLTF. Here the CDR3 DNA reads TGCGCCAGCAGCAGCCTCGAAGCCTCTGGGGCCAACGTCCTGACTTTC.

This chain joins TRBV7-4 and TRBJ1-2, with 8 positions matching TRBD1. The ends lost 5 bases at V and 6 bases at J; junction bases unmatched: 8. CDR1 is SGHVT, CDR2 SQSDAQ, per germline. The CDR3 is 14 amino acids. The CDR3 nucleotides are TGTGCCAGCAGCAGACAGGGGAATAGGGATGGCTACACCTTC. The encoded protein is CASSRQGNRDGYTF.

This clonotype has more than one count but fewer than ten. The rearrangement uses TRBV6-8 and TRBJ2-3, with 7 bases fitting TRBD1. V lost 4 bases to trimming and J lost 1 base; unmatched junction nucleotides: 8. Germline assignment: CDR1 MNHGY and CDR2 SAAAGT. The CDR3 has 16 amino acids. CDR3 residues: CASSLQGQYGTDTQYF. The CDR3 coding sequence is TGTGCCAGCAGTTTACAGGGGCAATACGGCACAGATACGCAGTATTTT.

The CDR3 DNA reads as TGCGCCAGCAGCCAAGTGACGGGTGGGAACACTGAAGCTTTCTTT. This encodes CASSQVTGGNTEAFF. V usage is TRBV4-3 and J usage is TRBJ1-1, with unresolved D. The V end lost 1 base, the J end lost 1 base, and 10 bases lay between the germline ends. The CDR3 runs 15 residues. Germline values: CDR1 LGHNA, CDR2 YSLEER.

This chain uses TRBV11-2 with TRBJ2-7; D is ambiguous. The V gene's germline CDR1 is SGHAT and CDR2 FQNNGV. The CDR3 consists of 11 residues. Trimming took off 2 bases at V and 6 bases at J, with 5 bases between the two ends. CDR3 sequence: CASSLKSEQYF. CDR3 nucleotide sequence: TGTGCCAGCAGCTTAAAGTCCGAGCAGTACTTC.

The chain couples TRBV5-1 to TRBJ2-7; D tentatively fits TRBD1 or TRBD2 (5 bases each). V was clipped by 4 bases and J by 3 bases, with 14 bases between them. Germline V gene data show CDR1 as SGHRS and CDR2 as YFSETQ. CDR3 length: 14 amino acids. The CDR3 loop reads CASSRTGLNYEQYF. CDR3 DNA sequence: TGCGCCAGCAGCAGAACGGGGCTGAACTACGAGCAGTACTTC.

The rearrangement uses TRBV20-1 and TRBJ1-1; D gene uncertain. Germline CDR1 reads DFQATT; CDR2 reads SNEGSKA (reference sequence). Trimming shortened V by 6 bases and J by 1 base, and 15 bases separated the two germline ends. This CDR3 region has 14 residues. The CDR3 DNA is TGCAGTGCCGTACCTCCTTTTGCGAACACTGAAGCTTTCTTT. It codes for CSAVPPFANTEAFF.

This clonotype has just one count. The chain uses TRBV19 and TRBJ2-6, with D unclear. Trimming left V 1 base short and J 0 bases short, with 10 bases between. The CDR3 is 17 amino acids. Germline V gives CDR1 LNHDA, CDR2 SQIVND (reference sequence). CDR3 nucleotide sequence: TGTGCCAGTAGTATAGGACCGGGTCTCTCTGGGGCCAACGTCCTGACTTTC. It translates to CASSIGPGLSGANVLTF. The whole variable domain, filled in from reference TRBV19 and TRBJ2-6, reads DGGITQSPKYLFRKEGQNVTLSCEQNLNHDAMYWYRQDPGQGLRLIYYSQIVNDFQKGDIAEGYSVSREKKESFPLTVTSAQKNPTAFYLCASSIGPGLSGANVLTFGAGSRLTVL.

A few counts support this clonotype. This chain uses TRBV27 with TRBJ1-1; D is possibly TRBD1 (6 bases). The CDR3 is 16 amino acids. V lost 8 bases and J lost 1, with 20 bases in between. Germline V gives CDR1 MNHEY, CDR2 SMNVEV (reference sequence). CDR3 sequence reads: CASGGLSSRGNTEAFF. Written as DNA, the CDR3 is TGTGCCAGCGGGGGGCTTAGTAGCAGGGGGAACACTGAAGCTTTCTTT.

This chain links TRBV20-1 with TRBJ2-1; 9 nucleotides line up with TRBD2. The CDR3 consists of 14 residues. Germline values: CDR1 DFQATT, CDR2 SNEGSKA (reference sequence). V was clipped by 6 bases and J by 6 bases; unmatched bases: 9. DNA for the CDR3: TGCAGTGCGGGGGGGCTAGCGGGGTTCAATGAGCAGTTCTTC. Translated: CSAGGLAGFNEQFF.

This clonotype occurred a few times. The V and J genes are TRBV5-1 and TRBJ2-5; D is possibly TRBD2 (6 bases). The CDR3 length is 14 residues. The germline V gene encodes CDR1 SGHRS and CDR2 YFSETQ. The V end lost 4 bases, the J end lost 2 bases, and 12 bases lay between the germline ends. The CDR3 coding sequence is TGCGCCAGCAGCGACGGGGGAGTTCAAGAGACCCAGTACTTC. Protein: CASSDGGVQETQYF.

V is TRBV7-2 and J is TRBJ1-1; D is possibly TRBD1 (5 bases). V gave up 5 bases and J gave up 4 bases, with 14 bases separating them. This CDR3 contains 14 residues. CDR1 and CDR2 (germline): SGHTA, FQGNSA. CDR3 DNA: TGTGCCAGCAGCCTCCAAGTGGGGACCACTGAAGCTTTCTTT. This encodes CASSLQVGTTEAFF.

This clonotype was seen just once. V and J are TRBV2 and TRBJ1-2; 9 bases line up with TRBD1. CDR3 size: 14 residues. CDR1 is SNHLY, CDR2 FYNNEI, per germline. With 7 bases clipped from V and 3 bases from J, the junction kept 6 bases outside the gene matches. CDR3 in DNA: TGTGCCAGCATATGGACAGGGGATTACTATGGCTACACCTTC. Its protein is CASIWTGDYYGYTF.

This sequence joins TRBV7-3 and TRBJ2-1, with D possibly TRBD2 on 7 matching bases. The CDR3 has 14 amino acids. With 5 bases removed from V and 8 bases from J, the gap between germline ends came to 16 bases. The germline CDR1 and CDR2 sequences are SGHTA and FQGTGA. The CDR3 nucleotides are TGTGCCAGCAGCGTTGGGAGGGGGAGTGATGAGCAGTTCTTC. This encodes CASSVGRGSDEQFF. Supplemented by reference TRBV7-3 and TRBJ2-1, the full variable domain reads GAGVSQTPSNKVTEKGKYVELRCDPISGHTALYWYRQSLGQGPEFLIYFQGTGAADDSGLPNDRFFAVRPEGSVSTLKIQRTERGDSAVYLCASSVGRGSDEQFFGPGTRLTVL.

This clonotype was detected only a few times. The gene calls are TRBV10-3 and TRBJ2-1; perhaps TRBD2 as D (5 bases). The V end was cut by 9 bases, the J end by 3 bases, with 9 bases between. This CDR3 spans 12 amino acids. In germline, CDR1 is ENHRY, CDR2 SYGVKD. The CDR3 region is CAIGLDYNEQFF. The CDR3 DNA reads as TGTGCCATTGGACTGGACTACAATGAGCAGTTCTTC.

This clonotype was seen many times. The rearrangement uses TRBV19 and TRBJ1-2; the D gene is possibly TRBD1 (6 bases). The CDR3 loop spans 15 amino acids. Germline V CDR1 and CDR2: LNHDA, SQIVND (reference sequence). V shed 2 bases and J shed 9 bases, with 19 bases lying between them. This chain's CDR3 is CASSIPTGSGTRYTF. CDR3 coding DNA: TGTGCCAGTAGTATACCCACAGGGAGTGGAACCCGCTACACCTTC.

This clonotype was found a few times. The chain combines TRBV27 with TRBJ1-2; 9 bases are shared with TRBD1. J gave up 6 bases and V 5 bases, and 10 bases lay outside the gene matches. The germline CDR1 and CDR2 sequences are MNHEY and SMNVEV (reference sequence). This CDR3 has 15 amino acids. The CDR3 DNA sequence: TGTGCCAGCAGTCCTCCGGGACAGGGAAGGAATGGCTACACCTTC. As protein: CASSPPGQGRNGYTF.

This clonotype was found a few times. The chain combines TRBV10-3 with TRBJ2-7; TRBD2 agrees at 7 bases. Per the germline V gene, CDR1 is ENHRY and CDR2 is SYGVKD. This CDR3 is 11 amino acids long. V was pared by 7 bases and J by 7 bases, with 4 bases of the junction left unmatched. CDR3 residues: CAINTGGEQYF. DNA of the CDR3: TGTGCCATCAACACCGGGGGGGAGCAGTACTTC.

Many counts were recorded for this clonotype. CDR3 amino acids: CASTRTGDRNYGYTF. The CDR3 region has the DNA TGTGCCAGCACCCGAACGGGTGATAGGAACTATGGCTACACCTTC. The V gene is TRBV11-2, the J gene TRBJ1-2, with D hard to call. Germline V gene data show CDR1 as SGHAT and CDR2 as FQNNGV. The CDR3 runs 15 residues. Trimming removed 7 bases from V and 2 bases from J, with 17 bases in between.

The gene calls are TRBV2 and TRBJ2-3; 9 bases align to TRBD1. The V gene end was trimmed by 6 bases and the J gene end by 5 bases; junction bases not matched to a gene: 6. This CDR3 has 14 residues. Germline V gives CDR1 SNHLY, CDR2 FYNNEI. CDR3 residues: CASSRTGAGDTQYF. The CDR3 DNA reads TGTGCCAGCAGCAGGACAGGGGCCGGAGATACGCAGTATTTT.

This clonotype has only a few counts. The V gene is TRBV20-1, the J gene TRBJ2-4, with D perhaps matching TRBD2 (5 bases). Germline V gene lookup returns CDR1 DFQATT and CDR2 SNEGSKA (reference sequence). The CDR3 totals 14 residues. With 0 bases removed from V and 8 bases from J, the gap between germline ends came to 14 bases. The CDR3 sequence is CSARDPTPGDIQYF. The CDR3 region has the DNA TGCAGTGCTAGAGATCCAACCCCCGGGGACATTCAGTACTTC.